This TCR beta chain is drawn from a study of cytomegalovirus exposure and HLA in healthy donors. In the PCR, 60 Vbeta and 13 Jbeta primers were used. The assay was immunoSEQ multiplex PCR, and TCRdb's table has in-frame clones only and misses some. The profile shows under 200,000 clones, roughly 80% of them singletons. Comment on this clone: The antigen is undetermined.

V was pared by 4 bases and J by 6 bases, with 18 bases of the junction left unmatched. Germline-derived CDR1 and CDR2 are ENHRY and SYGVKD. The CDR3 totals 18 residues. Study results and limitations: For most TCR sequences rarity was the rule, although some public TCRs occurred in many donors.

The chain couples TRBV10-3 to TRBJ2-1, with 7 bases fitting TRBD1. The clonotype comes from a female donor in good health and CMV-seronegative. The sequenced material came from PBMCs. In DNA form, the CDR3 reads TGTGCCATCAGTGCTCGACAGGGCCTCGGAGTAGGGCCCAATGAGCAGTTCTTC. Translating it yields CAISARQGLGVGPNEQFF.